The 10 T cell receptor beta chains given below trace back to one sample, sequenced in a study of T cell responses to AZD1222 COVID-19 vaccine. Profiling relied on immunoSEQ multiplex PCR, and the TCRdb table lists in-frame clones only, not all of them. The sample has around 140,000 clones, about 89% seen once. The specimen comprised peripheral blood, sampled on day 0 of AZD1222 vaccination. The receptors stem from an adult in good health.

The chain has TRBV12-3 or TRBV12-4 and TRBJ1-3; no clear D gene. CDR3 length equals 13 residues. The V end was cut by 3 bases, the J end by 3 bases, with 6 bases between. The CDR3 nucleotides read TGTGCCAGCAGTTTGTCCGTTGGAAACACCATATATTTT. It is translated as CASSLSVGNTIYF.

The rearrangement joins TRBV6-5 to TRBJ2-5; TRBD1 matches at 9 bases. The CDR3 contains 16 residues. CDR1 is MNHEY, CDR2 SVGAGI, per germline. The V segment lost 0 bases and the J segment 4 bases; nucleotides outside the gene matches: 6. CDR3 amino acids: CASSYSGTGTRETQYF. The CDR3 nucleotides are TGTGCCAGCAGTTACTCGGGGACAGGGACGAGAGAGACCCAGTACTTC.

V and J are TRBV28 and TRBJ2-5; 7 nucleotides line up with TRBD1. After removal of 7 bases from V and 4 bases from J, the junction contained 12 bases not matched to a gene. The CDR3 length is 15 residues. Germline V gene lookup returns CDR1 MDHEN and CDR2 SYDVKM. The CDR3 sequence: CASTQSTGRRETQYF. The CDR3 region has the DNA TGTGCCAGCACCCAATCGACAGGGCGTAGAGAGACCCAGTACTTC.

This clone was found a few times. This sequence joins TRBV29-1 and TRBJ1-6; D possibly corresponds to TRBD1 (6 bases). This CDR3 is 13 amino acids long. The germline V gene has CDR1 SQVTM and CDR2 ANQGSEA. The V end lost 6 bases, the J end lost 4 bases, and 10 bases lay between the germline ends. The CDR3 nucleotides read TGCAGCGTCTTGACAGGTTATAATTCACCCCTCCACTTT. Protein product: CSVLTGYNSPLHF. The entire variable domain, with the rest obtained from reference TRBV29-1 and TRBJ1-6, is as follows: SAVISQKPSRDICQRGTSLTIQCQVDSQVTMMFWYRQQPGQSLTLIATANQGSEATYESGFVIDKFPISRPNLTFSTLTVSNMSPEDSSIYLCSVLTGYNSPLHFGNGTRLTVT.

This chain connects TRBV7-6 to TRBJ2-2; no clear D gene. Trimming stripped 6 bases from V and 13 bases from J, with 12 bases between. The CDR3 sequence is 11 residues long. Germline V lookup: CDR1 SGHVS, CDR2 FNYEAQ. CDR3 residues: CASSFKATLFF. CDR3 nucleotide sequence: TGTGCCAGCAGTTTTAAGGCTACGCTGTTTTTT.

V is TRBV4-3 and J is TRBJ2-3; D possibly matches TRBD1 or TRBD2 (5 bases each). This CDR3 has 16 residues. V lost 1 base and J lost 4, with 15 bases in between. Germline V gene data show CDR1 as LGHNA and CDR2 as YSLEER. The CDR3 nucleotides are TGCGCCAGCAGCCAAGGCTGGGGGATTGGGTCAGATACGCAGTATTTT. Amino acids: CASSQGWGIGSDTQYF.

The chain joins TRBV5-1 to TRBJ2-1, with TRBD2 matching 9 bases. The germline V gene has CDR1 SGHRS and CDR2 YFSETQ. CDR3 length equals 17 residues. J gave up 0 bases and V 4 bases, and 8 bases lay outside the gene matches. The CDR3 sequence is CASSPGVAGVSYNEQFF. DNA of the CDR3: TGCGCCAGCAGCCCGGGGGTAGCGGGAGTCTCCTACAATGAGCAGTTCTTC.

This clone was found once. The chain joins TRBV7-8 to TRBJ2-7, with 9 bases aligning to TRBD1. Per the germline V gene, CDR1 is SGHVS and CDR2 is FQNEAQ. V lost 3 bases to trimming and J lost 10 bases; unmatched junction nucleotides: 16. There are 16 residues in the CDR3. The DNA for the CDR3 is TGTGCCAGCAGCTTTCCGGGGACAGGGTATGAAGGGTCACAGTACTTC. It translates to CASSFPGTGYEGSQYF.

CDR3 sequence: CASTAQASSYNEQFF. The CDR3 nucleotides read TGTGCCAGCACCGCGCAGGCAAGCTCCTACAATGAGCAGTTCTTC. The V and J genes are TRBV2 and TRBJ2-1; no reliable D call. The CDR3 totals 15 residues. CDR1 and CDR2 from the germline V gene are SNHLY and FYNNEI. V lost 7 bases and J lost 0, with 13 bases in between.

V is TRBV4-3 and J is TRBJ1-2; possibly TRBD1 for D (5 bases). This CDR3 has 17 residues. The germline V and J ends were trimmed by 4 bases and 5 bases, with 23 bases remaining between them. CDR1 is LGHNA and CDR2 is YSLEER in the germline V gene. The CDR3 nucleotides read TGCGCCAGCAGCCTCTCGCTCCGTGGGGGGGGAGGGTATGGCTACACCTTC. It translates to CASSLSLRGGGGYGYTF.